This TCR beta chain was identified during a study of blood T cell repertoires in COVID-19. CDR1 and CDR2 from the germline V gene are MNHEY and SVGAGI. V was pared by 4 bases and J by 4 bases, with 10 bases between. The CDR3 has 14 amino acids. Repertoires were generated with immunoSEQ multiplex PCR, while TCRdb's copy carries only in-frame clones and drops some. The repertoire holds about 230,000 clones, with around four fifths as singletons. The J gene is TRBJ2-2, the V gene TRBV6-5, with D possibly TRBD2 on 6 matching bases. Input material: peripheral blood. The origin of this receptor is a woman between 70 and 85 years old with active or convalescent COVID-19. The CDR3 protein is CASSWGDGTGELFF. The CDR3 nucleotides are TGTGCCAGCAGTTGGGGGGACGGCACCGGGGAGCTGTTTTTT.